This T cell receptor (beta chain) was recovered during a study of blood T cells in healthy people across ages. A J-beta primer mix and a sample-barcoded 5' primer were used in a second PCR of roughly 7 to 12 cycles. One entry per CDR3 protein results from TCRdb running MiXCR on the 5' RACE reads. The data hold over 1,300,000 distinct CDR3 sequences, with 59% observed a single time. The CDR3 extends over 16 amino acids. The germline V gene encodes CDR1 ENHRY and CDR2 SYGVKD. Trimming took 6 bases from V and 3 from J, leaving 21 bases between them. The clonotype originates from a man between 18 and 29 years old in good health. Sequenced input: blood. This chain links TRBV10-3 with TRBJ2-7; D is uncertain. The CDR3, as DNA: TGTGCCATCAGCCCCGACCGTTCGCAGCGCATCTACGAGCAGTACTTC. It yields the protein CAISPDRSQRIYEQYF.